The 26 T cell receptor beta chains in this list originate from one sample, sequenced in a study of T cells in localized non-small cell lung cancer. Some clones are missing from TCRdb's copy, which holds only in-frame ones; the method was immunoSEQ multiplex PCR. The profile shows around 140,000 clones, about 89% of them singletons. The sequencing used peripheral blood, collected before any cancer treatment. These receptors were collected from an older female donor with stage I lung adenocarcinoma.

This chain joins TRBV28 and TRBJ2-7; a possible D gene is TRBD1 (6 bases). Deletions cut 3 bases from V and 2 bases from J, with 11 bases between. Germline V gene lookup returns CDR1 MDHEN and CDR2 SYDVKM. The CDR3 sequence is 14 residues long. The CDR3: CASSLTGTAYEQYF. CDR3 in DNA: TGTGCCAGCAGTTTGACAGGAACGGCCTACGAGCAGTACTTC.

V is TRBV7-9 and J is TRBJ2-6; D call uncertain. The CDR3 extends over 15 amino acids. In germline, CDR1 is SEHNR, CDR2 FQNEAQ (reference sequence). V was trimmed by 4 bases and J by 1 base, leaving 8 bases between them. DNA of the CDR3: TGTGCCAGCAGCTGGGGAACTTCTGGGGCCAACGTCCTGACTTTC. This sequence encodes CASSWGTSGANVLTF. Combining the CDR3 with reference TRBV7-9 and TRBJ2-6 gives the whole variable domain DTGVSQNPRHKITKRGQNVTFRCDPISEHNRLYWYRQTLGQGPEFLTYFQNEAQLEKSRLLSDRFSAERPKGSFSTLEIQRTEQGDSAMYLCASSWGTSGANVLTFGAGSRLTVL.

The chain combines TRBV25-1 with TRBJ2-1, with 9 bases identical to TRBD2. Germline loops: CDR1 MGHDK, CDR2 SYGVNS. The CDR3 runs 16 residues. The V gene end was trimmed by 4 bases and the J gene end by 8 bases; junction bases not matched to a gene: 12. CDR3 amino acids: CASSGGLAIHFDEQFF. The CDR3 nucleotides read TGTGCCAGCAGTGGAGGACTAGCGATTCATTTCGATGAGCAGTTCTTC.

This clone appeared once. V usage is TRBV30 and J usage is TRBJ2-7, with D possibly matching TRBD1 (6 bases). V was pared by 7 bases and J by 2 bases, with 15 bases between. The length of the CDR3 is 13 residues. CDR1 is GTSNPN, CDR2 SVGIG, per germline (reference sequence). CDR3 loop: CASPGHKPYEQYF. DNA of the CDR3: TGTGCCTCCCCGGGACATAAACCCTACGAGCAGTACTTC.

The rearrangement joins TRBV27 to TRBJ2-7; 7 bases line up with TRBD2. Germline V gives CDR1 MNHEY, CDR2 SMNVEV (reference sequence). This CDR3 contains 14 residues. Trimming cost V 5 bases and J 4 bases; bases outside gene matches: 8. The CDR3 loop reads CASSVLGGRYEQYF. In DNA form, the CDR3 reads TGTGCCAGCAGTGTTTTGGGGGGGAGGTACGAGCAGTACTTC.

The rearrangement joins TRBV28 to TRBJ2-1, with TRBD2 matching 9 bases. Germline V gene data show CDR1 as MDHEN and CDR2 as SYDVKM. This CDR3 contains 17 residues. The V and J ends lost 5 bases and 5 bases, in that order; junction bases with no gene match: 13. CDR3 in DNA: TGTGCCAGCAGTCCCCGCGGTAGCGGGAGACAAAACAATGAGCAGTTCTTC. This translates into CASSPRGSGRQNNEQFF.

The chain recombines TRBV19 with TRBJ1-2, with D possibly TRBD1 on 6 matching bases. V was trimmed by 7 bases and J by 8 bases, leaving 17 bases between them. This CDR3 region has 13 residues. Per germline, CDR1 LNHDA and CDR2 SQIVND (reference sequence). DNA for the CDR3: TGTGCCAGTATCCACAGGGACCAGGAGGGCTACACCTTC. Residues: CASIHRDQEGYTF.

The rearrangement joins TRBV1 to TRBJ2-7; no DNA check was done on the table's D call, TRBD2. TRBV1 is described as a pseudogene. This CDR3 is 16 amino acids long. The CDR3 DNA follows: TGCACCAGCAGCCAACCCCCTAGCGGTCCCACCTACGAGCAGTACTTC. As protein: CTSSQPPSGPTYEQYF.

The CDR3 bases are TGTGCCAGCAGCTACCGGGACTGGGAAAAGGACGAGCAGTACTTC. Translation gives CASSYRDWEKDEQYF. The chain has TRBV7-8 and TRBJ2-7; weak D call: TRBD2 (6 bases). Trimming stripped 4 bases from V and 5 bases from J, with 18 bases between. Germline V CDR1 and CDR2: SGHVS, FQNEAQ. The CDR3 consists of 15 residues.

The gene calls are TRBV30 and TRBJ1-2; D unresolved. Germline V gene sequence: CDR1 GTSNPN, CDR2 SVGIG (reference sequence). The CDR3 runs to 10 residues. V lost 5 bases, J lost 7 bases, and 8 bases lay in between. CDR3 DNA: TGTGCCTGGGGACCGGGTGGCTACACCTTC. The encoded protein is CAWGPGGYTF.

This rearrangement joins TRBV21-1 to TRBJ2-7; the table's D call, TRBD2, was not checked against the DNA. TRBV21-1 is a documented pseudogene. There are 15 residues in the CDR3. The CDR3 DNA reads TGTGCCAGCAGCAAAGTTCCAGCGGGAGGGCGGGAGCAGTACTTC. The encoded protein is CASSKVPAGGREQYF.

J is TRBJ2-7 and V is TRBV5-6; 9 nucleotides agree with TRBD1. CDR3 length: 15 residues. The V gene end was trimmed by 0 bases and the J gene end by 5 bases; junction bases not matched to a gene: 6. The germline V gene encodes CDR1 SGHDT and CDR2 YYEEEE. The CDR3 here is CASSLVGTGLHEQYF. The CDR3 nucleotides are TGTGCCAGCAGCTTGGTCGGGACAGGGTTACACGAGCAGTACTTC.

The chain joins TRBV5-4 to TRBJ1-5; TRBD1 matches 7 bases. Germline trimming cut 0 bases from V and 4 bases from J; bases unmatched to any gene: 7. CDR3 length equals 16 residues. The germline CDR1 and CDR2 sequences are SGHNT and YYREEE (reference sequence). Written as DNA, the CDR3 is TGTGCCAGCAGCTTGGTGGGACAGAACCAAAATCAGCCCCAGCATTTT. It is translated as CASSLVGQNQNQPQHF.

The chain has TRBV28 and TRBJ2-5; D not resolved. Deletions cut 3 bases from V and 4 bases from J, with 9 bases between. Germline V gene data show CDR1 as MDHEN and CDR2 as SYDVKM. CDR3 length: 13 residues. CDR3 sequence: CASSLAKPETQYF. The CDR3 coding sequence is TGTGCCAGCAGTTTGGCGAAACCAGAGACCCAGTACTTC.

V is TRBV10-1 and J is TRBJ1-1, with D possibly TRBD1 on 5 matching bases. This CDR3 contains 14 residues. CDR1 is WNHNN and CDR2 is SYGVQD in the germline V gene (reference sequence). V was cut by 2 bases and J by 4 bases, with 11 bases left in between. CDR3 bases: TGCGCCAGCAGTGAGGATGTAGGGGTCACTGAAGCTTTCTTT. Translation: CASSEDVGVTEAFF.

The chain links TRBV2 to TRBJ2-7, with 11 bases identical to TRBD1. V gave up 8 bases and J gave up 2 bases; unmatched junction bases: 5. Per germline, CDR1 SNHLY and CDR2 FYNNEI. The CDR3 length is 14 residues. The CDR3 DNA sequence: TGTGCCAGCGTCTGGGGACAGGGGGCCTACGAGCAGTACTTC. This translates into CASVWGQGAYEQYF.

V and J are TRBV28 and TRBJ2-2; 8 bases are a match to TRBD1. V was clipped by 0 bases and J by 7 bases; unmatched bases: 1. Germline V lookup: CDR1 MDHEN, CDR2 SYDVKM. The CDR3 loop spans 14 amino acids. The CDR3 spells CASSLWTGVGELFF. CDR3 DNA sequence: TGTGCCAGCAGTTTATGGACAGGGGTCGGGGAGCTGTTTTTT.

The chain is built from TRBV7-9 and TRBJ2-7, with D perhaps given as TRBD1 or TRBD2 (6 bases each). There are 15 residues in the CDR3. Germline V gives CDR1 SEHNR, CDR2 FQNEAQ (reference sequence). V dropped 8 bases and J dropped 4 bases, with 21 bases sitting between them. In nucleotides, the CDR3 is TGTGCCAGCGGATTCCCGGGGGCCCGCCAATACGAGCAGTACTTC. The encoded protein is CASGFPGARQYEQYF.

V is TRBV29-1 and J is TRBJ2-7; 9 nucleotides match TRBD2. Looked up from germline, CDR1 is SQVTM and CDR2 is ANQGSEA. This CDR3 is built from 13 residues. Trimming removed 6 bases from V and 2 bases from J; junction bases left unmatched: 5. CDR3 nucleotides: TGCAGCGTGTGGACTAGCGAGACCTACGAGCAGTACTTC. Protein: CSVWTSETYEQYF.

The chain joins TRBV11-3 to TRBJ2-5; D gene ambiguous. In germline, CDR1 is SGHNT, CDR2 YENEEA. CDR3 length: 12 amino acids. The V and J ends lost 5 bases and 4 bases respectively, with 8 bases between them. CDR3 amino acids: CASSNYGETQYF. As DNA, the CDR3 is TGTGCCAGCAGCAACTACGGAGAGACCCAGTACTTC.

The J gene is TRBJ2-7, the V gene TRBV7-9; D is ambiguous. Germline V gives CDR1 SEHNR, CDR2 FQNEAQ (reference sequence). V dropped 6 bases and J dropped 2 bases, with 11 bases sitting between them. CDR3 size: 13 residues. The CDR3 here is CASSLGPPYEQYF. The CDR3 DNA follows: TGTGCCAGCAGTCTAGGGCCCCCCTACGAGCAGTACTTC.

The chain combines TRBV19 with TRBJ1-4; D is uncertain. V was cut by 8 bases and J by 1 base, with 8 bases left in between. The CDR3 spans 13 residues. Germline V gives CDR1 LNHDA, CDR2 SQIVND (reference sequence). The CDR3 region has the DNA TGTGCCAGTGTGCGAGGAACTAATGAAAAACTGTTTTTT. The encoded protein is CASVRGTNEKLFF.

V gene TRBV14 combines with J gene TRBJ1-1, with 7 nucleotides matching TRBD1. V was pared by 6 bases and J by 5 bases, with 9 bases of the junction left unmatched. Germline values: CDR1 SGHDN, CDR2 FVKESK. The CDR3 covers 14 residues. Here the CDR3 reads CASRSGTVGTEAFF. CDR3 DNA: TGTGCCAGCAGATCCGGGACAGTCGGGACTGAAGCTTTCTTT. Looking up the rest from reference TRBV14 and TRBJ1-1 gives the full variable domain: EAGVTQFPSHSVIEKGQTVTLRCDPISGHDNLYWYRRVMGKEIKFLLHFVKESKQDESGMPNNRFLAERTGGTYSTLKVQPAELEDSGVYFCASRSGTVGTEAFFGQGTRLTVV.

This chain links TRBV9 with TRBJ1-3, with D maybe TRBD1 (5 bases). V lost 0 bases and J 0 bases, leaving 10 bases between the germline ends. CDR3 length equals 16 residues. The germline CDR1 and CDR2 sequences are SGDLS and YYNGEE. CDR3: CASSVDSGNSGNTIYF. The CDR3 DNA reads TGTGCCAGCAGCGTAGATTCAGGGAACTCTGGAAACACCATATATTTT.

V and J are TRBV29-1 and TRBJ1-3; D uncertain. The V gene lost 7 bases and the J gene lost 0 bases, with 4 bases spanning the gap. CDR3 length equals 11 residues. The V gene's germline CDR1 is SQVTM and CDR2 ANQGSEA. CDR3 sequence (DNA): TGCAGCGCTGTCTCTGGAAACACCATATATTTT. This gives the protein CSAVSGNTIYF.

The chain recombines TRBV29-1 with TRBJ1-2, with D maybe TRBD1 (5 bases). The length of the CDR3 is 14 residues. Trimming removed 4 bases from V and 6 bases from J, with 18 bases in between. CDR1 and CDR2 from the germline V gene are SQVTM and ANQGSEA. The CDR3 DNA reads as TGCAGCGTTGGCCTGGGACTGCTGGGAGATGGCTACACCTTC. Translated: CSVGLGLLGDGYTF.